This record looks at one T cell receptor beta chain sequence and its context. The record originates from a study of shared clonotypes between healthy human individuals. Study-wide context: The study drew on a couple of women and a few men aged 18 to 49 as donors.

V lost 4 bases, J lost 6 bases, and 11 bases stayed unmatched. The CDR3 has 15 amino acids. CDR1 and CDR2 (germline): SNHLY, FYNNEI. Clones were read by immunoSEQ multiplex PCR, and TCRdb kept only the in-frame ones, dropping some. The sample includes around 2.5 million clones, 93% seen only once; the top ten take around 0.4%. The sequence derives from a man between 18 and 35 years old in good health. Some clones in this sample may be carry-over from other donors' samples. Sequencing was carried out using naive CD4+ T cells from PBMCs. This sample's subset: CD45RA+ positively selected. The V and J genes are TRBV2 and TRBJ1-1, with TRBD1 identical over 7 bases. CDR3 bases: TGTGCCAGCAGTGTGGAAGGGGGCTCAAGGTCTGAAGCTTTCTTT. This codes for CASSVEGGSRSEAFF.